The TCR beta chain described here comes from a study of T cell changes during pregnancy in multiple sclerosis. The germline V gene encodes CDR1 LGHNA and CDR2 YSLEER. The CDR3 sequence is 20 residues long. The junction had 12 bases not matched to a gene; V was cut back by 0 bases and J by 0 bases. Clones were sequenced by immunoSEQ multiplex PCR, and TCRdb holds only the in-frame ones, with some missing. The sample holds tens of thousands of clones; about 92% are singletons and the top ten take about 0.64%. The sample here was CD4+ T cells from peripheral blood mononuclear cells, taken after pregnancy. The source of this sequence is a female donor with multiple sclerosis, enrolled in a pregnancy study. The V and J genes are TRBV4-3 and TRBJ2-3; 10 nucleotides agree with TRBD2. The CDR3 region has the DNA TGCGCCAGCAGCCAAGATCCAGCGGGGGGGTCGATGTCTAGCACAGATACGCAGTATTTT. It encodes CASSQDPAGGSMSSTDTQYF.